The 4 T cell receptor beta chains given below trace back to one sample, sequenced in a study of control samples from healthy donors and cancer patients. The data were produced by immunoSEQ multiplex PCR, yet TCRdb's version contains in-frame clones alone and is incomplete. The sample has about 31,000 clones; approximately 94% are singletons. Source material: blood. All receptors come from a man in his 60s in good health.

V gene TRBV6-1 combines with J gene TRBJ1-5, with TRBD1 identical over 8 bases. This CDR3 spans 16 amino acids. CDR1 and CDR2 from the germline V gene are MNHNS and SASEGT. The ends lost 1 base at V and 7 bases at J; junction bases unmatched: 9. CDR3 amino acids: CASSEVTGGLRQPQHF. DNA of the CDR3: TGTGCCAGCAGTGAAGTTACAGGGGGATTAAGACAGCCCCAGCATTTT.

V and J are TRBV7-6 and TRBJ2-3; D is perhaps TRBD1 (5 bases). Germline lookup yields CDR1 SGHVS and CDR2 FNYEAQ. V was cut by 3 bases and J by 4 bases, with 20 bases left in between. The CDR3 has 17 residues. The CDR3 DNA follows: TGTGCCAGCAGCTTCTCTCGGCAGGGATGGGCGGCAGATACGCAGTATTTT. Its protein is CASSFSRQGWAADTQYF.

The CDR3 loop reads CASSPKRTGAYFSGANVLTF. The CDR3 DNA reads as TGTGCCAGCTCACCGAAACGGACAGGGGCCTACTTTTCTGGGGCCAACGTCCTGACTTTC. The chain has TRBV18 and TRBJ2-6; 9 nucleotides align to TRBD1. V lost 3 bases and J lost 1; bases outside the gene matches: 13. The CDR3 length is 20 residues. Germline V gene lookup returns CDR1 KGHSH and CDR2 LQKENI.

This chain links TRBV28 with TRBJ2-7, with TRBD1 identical over 9 bases. J lost 1 base, V lost 4 bases, and 5 bases had no gene match. CDR3 length equals 15 residues. The germline V gene encodes CDR1 MDHEN and CDR2 SYDVKM. CDR3 sequence: CASSSIGTGSYEQYF. CDR3 coding DNA: TGTGCCAGCAGTTCGATCGGGACAGGGTCCTACGAGCAGTACTTC. Full variable domain (missing parts from reference TRBV28 and TRBJ2-7): DVKVTQSSRYLVKRTGEKVFLECVQDMDHENMFWYRQDPGLGLRLIYFSYDVKMKEKGDIPEGYSVSREKKERFSLILESASTNQTSMYLCASSSIGTGSYEQYFGPGTRLTVT.